A selection of T cell receptor beta chains follows, all from one sample in a study of T cell changes during pregnancy in multiple sclerosis. Data came from immunoSEQ multiplex PCR; TCRdb stores just in-frame clones and leaves some out. The sample shows 65,000 to 90,000 clones, approximately 93% of them seen only once. This specimen was peripheral blood, taken in the first trimester of pregnancy. The receptors were gathered from a female donor with multiple sclerosis, enrolled in a pregnancy study. Each CDR3 is given with its conserved first and last residue. D genes are given only for firm matches. Expanded clones get a size class; other rows say once, few or many, or leave the size out.

clone size	V gene	J gene	D gene	CDR3 DNA	CDR3 protein
NA	TRBV7-2	TRBJ2-2	TRBD1	TGTGCCAGCAGCTCCGGGACAGCTCCCACCGCCGGGGAGCTGTTTTTT	CASSSGTAPTAGELFF
NA	TRBV27	TRBJ2-1	TRBD2	TGTGCCAGCAGTCAATCCCTAGCGGGGGCCAACAATGAGCAGTTCTTC	CASSQSLAGANNEQFF
NA	TRBV21-1	TRBJ2-7	NA	TGTGCCAGCAGCTGTATGCGAAGGCCGGGACTAGCGGGAGACCGTGCGGGCGAGCAGTACTTC	CASSCMRRPGLAGDRAGEQYF
NA	TRBV5-1	TRBJ2-3	NA	TGCGCCAGCAGTCTAACTCGACAGAGCACAGATACGCAGTATTTT	CASSLTRQSTDTQYF
NA	TRBV19	TRBJ1-2	NA	TGTGCCAGTAGTATAGGGACCGGGAATGGCTACACCTTC	CASSIGTGNGYTF
NA	TRBV27	TRBJ2-7	TRBD2	TGTGCCAGCAGTAGGGGACTAGCGGGAGTCTACGAGCAGTACTTC	CASSRGLAGVYEQYF
NA	TRBV6-5	TRBJ2-7	NA	TGTGCCAGCAGTTATAGTGTCGAGGGGGCCTACGAGCAGTACTTC	CASSYSVEGAYEQYF
NA	TRBV19	TRBJ2-6	NA	TGTGCCAGTAGGGGGCCGGGGGCCAACGTCCTGACTTTC	CASRGPGANVLTF
NA	TRBV19	TRBJ2-7	TRBD2	TGTGCCACCTCTAGCGGGGGCTTCTACGAGCAGTACTTC	CATSSGGFYEQYF
NA	TRBV7-2	TRBJ1-2	NA	TGTGCCAGCAGCTTACCCAGGGGTGGCGGCAACTATGGCTACACCTTC	CASSLPRGGGNYGYTF
once	TRBV5-4	TRBJ2-3	NA	TGTGCCAGCGTCCCTGTGGGGCGCACACTAACAGATACGCAGTATTTT	CASVPVGRTLTDTQYF
NA	TRBV6-1	TRBJ2-2	NA	TGTGCCAGCAAGGACAGCGGGGAGCTGTTTTTT	CASKDSGELFF
NA	TRBV6-1	TRBJ1-1	TRBD1	TGTGCCAGCAGCGTGGGGACAGGGAGGACTGAAGCTTTCTTT	CASSVGTGRTEAFF
NA	TRBV30	TRBJ2-1	TRBD2	TGTGCCTGGACCGGGACTAGCGGCTACAATGAGCAGTTCTTC	CAWTGTSGYNEQFF
NA	TRBV19	TRBJ1-4	TRBD1	TGTGCCAGTACCAGGGACAGGGGTAAAAATGAAAAACTGTTTTTT	CASTRDRGKNEKLFF
NA	TRBV5-4	TRBJ2-3	NA	TGTGCCAGCAGCTTGCGCCGGGACTCAGATACGCAGTATTTT	CASSLRRDSDTQYF
NA	TRBV19	TRBJ1-5	NA	TGTGCCAGTAGTACAGTATCCCCCGTTTATAGCAATCAGCCCCAGCATTTT	CASSTVSPVYSNQPQHF
NA	TRBV9	TRBJ1-6	NA	TGTGCCAGCAGCGCCACAGTGTCCTCCTATAATTCACCCCTCCACTTT	CASSATVSSYNSPLHF
NA	TRBV6-6	TRBJ1-5	NA	TGTGCCAGCAGAGTAATTTCTAGGGGAATCAGCCCCCAGCATTTT	CASRVISRGISPQHF
NA	TRBV5-4	TRBJ1-2	NA	TGTGCCAGCAGCTTGGGCGCCGGGGGGGCTGACTATGGCTACACCTTC	CASSLGAGGADYGYTF
NA	TRBV5-8	TRBJ2-3	TRBD1	TGTGCCAGCAGCCTGGGACAGGGGAGTACAGATACGCAGTATTTT	CASSLGQGSTDTQYF
once	TRBV5-6	TRBJ2-3	NA	TGTGCCAGCAGCCGCGATTTCGCCCTGAGCACAGATACGCAGTATTTT	CASSRDFALSTDTQYF
once	TRBV5-1	TRBJ2-7	NA	TGCGCCAGCAGCTTGAGGCAGGGAGCGGGCAACGAGCAGTACTTC	CASSLRQGAGNEQYF
NA	TRBV7-6	TRBJ2-5	TRBD2	TGTGCCAGCAGCTTGACCAGCGGGGGGGAGGGAGAGACCCAGTACTTC	CASSLTSGGEGETQYF
NA	TRBV7-3	TRBJ2-7	TRBD2	TGTGCCAGCAGCTTAACGGGACTAGCGGGGGACGAGCAGTACTTC	CASSLTGLAGDEQYF
NA	TRBV4-3	TRBJ2-1	NA	TGCGCCAGCAGCCAAGCCTCTAGCTCCTACAATGAGCAGTTCTTC	CASSQASSSYNEQFF
NA	TRBV7-9	TRBJ1-4	NA	TGTGCCAGCAGCTTACTCGCCCAGGGTAATGAAAAACTGTTTTTT	CASSLLAQGNEKLFF
NA	TRBV5-4	TRBJ2-5	TRBD2	TGTGCCATACAAAAGCGGGGTCTAGAGACCCAGTACTTC	CAIQKRGLETQYF
NA	TRBV5-1	TRBJ1-5	NA	TGCGCCAGCAGCCCGGGTGGGTCCGGTCAGCCCCAGCATTTT	CASSPGGSGQPQHF
few	TRBV7-9	TRBJ1-1	NA	TGTGCCAGCAGCACCGGGACTGACAACACTGAAGCTTTCTTT	CASSTGTDNTEAFF
NA	TRBV6-4	TRBJ1-1	NA	TGTGCCAGCAGTTCAAACTCGGACAGCCACACTGAAGCTTTCTTT	CASSSNSDSHTEAFF
NA	TRBV5-1	TRBJ1-2	NA	TGCGCCAGCAGTGAACAAACAGGTGATTATGGCTACACCTTC	CASSEQTGDYGYTF
NA	TRBV27	TRBJ1-2	TRBD1	TGTGCCAGCAAATCGGACAGGGGAGGTCGCGGCTACACCTTC	CASKSDRGGRGYTF
NA	TRBV5-5	TRBJ1-1	TRBD1	TGTGCCAGCAGCTGGAGGGACAGGGAAACTGAAGCTTTCTTT	CASSWRDRETEAFF
NA	TRBV12-5	TRBJ2-3	NA	TGTGCTAGTGGTTTGGTAGGGGGAGATACGCAGTATTTT	CASGLVGGDTQYF
NA	TRBV7-3	TRBJ2-1	NA	TGTGCCAGCAGCCCGTCCGGGGGATTTAAAAATGAGCAGTTCTTC	CASSPSGGFKNEQFF
NA	TRBV14	TRBJ1-2	NA	TGTGCCAGCAGCCGCGGGGCTAACTATGGCTACACCTTC	CASSRGANYGYTF
NA	TRBV5-5	TRBJ2-7	NA	TGTGCCAGCAGCTTGACAGGATCATCCTACGAGCAGTACTTC	CASSLTGSSYEQYF
NA	TRBV30	TRBJ1-1	NA	TGTGCCTGGAGTGTAATCGGGGGGCACACTGAAGCTTTCTTT	CAWSVIGGHTEAFF
NA	TRBV5-6	TRBJ2-1	TRBD1	TGTGCCAGCAGCCAAGGACAGGGGCTAATCAATGAGCAGTTCTTC	CASSQGQGLINEQFF
NA	TRBV18	TRBJ2-2	NA	TGTGCCAGCTCACCACCGTCAGGATCGAACACCGGGGAGCTGTTTTTT	CASSPPSGSNTGELFF
once	TRBV28	TRBJ1-2	TRBD1	TGTGCCAGCAGCCGTGACAGGGGGCGCTTGTATGGCTACACCTTC	CASSRDRGRLYGYTF
NA	TRBV6-5	TRBJ1-1	NA	TGTGCCAGCAGGCCCCACAGGGAGAGGAACACTGAAGCTTTCTTT	CASRPHRERNTEAFF
NA	TRBV2	TRBJ2-1	TRBD1	TGTGCCAGCAAGAGGGACAGTAACAATGAGCAGTTCTTC	CASKRDSNNEQFF
NA	TRBV7-2	TRBJ2-3	NA	TGTGCCAGCAGCTCTAATGACAGAAATACGCAGTATTTT	CASSSNDRNTQYF
NA	TRBV28	TRBJ1-6	NA	TGTGCCAGCAGTTTCCCCGGACAGTGGAGCTCCTATAATTCACCCCTCCACTTT	CASSFPGQWSSYNSPLHF
NA	TRBV7-2	TRBJ1-1	NA	TGTGCCAGCAGCCCAATAAGGGGCACTGAAGCTTTCTTT	CASSPIRGTEAFF
NA	TRBV6-6	TRBJ1-2	TRBD1	TGTGCCAGCAGGCGCCGGGACAGGGATCAGGGCTACACCTTC	CASRRRDRDQGYTF
NA	TRBV7-3	TRBJ1-2	NA	TGTGCCAGCAGCTTAGCGCGGGAAGCTAACTATGGCTACACCTTC	CASSLAREANYGYTF
NA	TRBV5-1	TRBJ1-4	NA	TGCGCCAGCAGTCCGGGGGGGGAAAAACTGTTTTTT	CASSPGGEKLFF
NA	TRBV27	TRBJ1-1	NA	TGTGCCAGATCTGCCGTTGAGCCGGGCGGGCGGAATGAAGCTTTCTTT	CARSAVEPGGRNEAFF
NA	TRBV6-4	TRBJ2-3	NA	TGTGCCAGCAGTGGGACAAACACAGATACGCAGTATTTT	CASSGTNTDTQYF